A selection of T cell receptor beta chains follows, all from one sample in a study of blood T cell dynamics during melanoma immunotherapy. Measured with immunoSEQ multiplex PCR; TCRdb has only the in-frame clones, and not every one. The sample yields over 13,000 clones, more than 75% seen once. This specimen was blood, taken from a patient treated with checkpoint blockade. The receptors derive from a human donor with melanoma. Each CDR3 is given with its conserved first and last residue. A D gene is named only where the DNA matches it firmly.

D: .
V: TRBV11-3
J: TRBJ1-4
DNA: TGTGCCAGCAGCTTAGATAGTAGCCAGGCAGAGGATGAAAAACTGTTTTTT
CDR3: CASSLDSSQAEDEKLFF

D: .
V: TRBV5-4
J: TRBJ2-2
DNA: TGTGCCAGCAGCTTGGATGGGGGGGCCCCTAGCGGGGAGCTGTTTTTT
CDR3: CASSLDGGAPSGELFF

D: .
V: TRBV11-3
J: TRBJ2-1
DNA: TGTGCCAGCAGCTTAGATGGCGGGTCCTACAATGAGCAGTTCTTC
CDR3: CASSLDGGSYNEQFF

D: .
V: TRBV11-2
J: TRBJ1-1
DNA: TGTGCCAGCACCGGTCCTTCCCCCAATGAAGCTTTCTTT
CDR3: CASTGPSPNEAFF

D: TRBD2
V: TRBV5-3
J: TRBJ2-5
DNA: TGTGCCAGAAGCTCGGGACTAGCGGGGGACCGGGGGGAGACCCAGTACTTC
CDR3: CARSSGLAGDRGETQYF

D: .
V: TRBV25-1
J: TRBJ1-4
DNA: TGTGCCAGCAGCGCAGATACAACTAATGAAAAACTGTTTTTT
CDR3: CASSADTTNEKLFF

D: .
V: TRBV7-9
J: TRBJ2-1
DNA: TGTGCCAGCAAGGGAGAGGGGTTCAATGAGCAGTTCTTC
CDR3: CASKGEGFNEQFF

D: TRBD1
V: TRBV2
J: TRBJ1-2
DNA: TGTGCCAGCAGTCGAACAGGGGGTACAAACTATGGCTACACCTTC
CDR3: CASSRTGGTNYGYTF

D: TRBD2
V: TRBV6-4
J: TRBJ2-3
DNA: TGTGCCAGCAGTCGACTAGCGGGGACAGATACGCAGTATTTT
CDR3: CASSRLAGTDTQYF

D: .
V: TRBV28
J: TRBJ2-7
DNA: TGTGCCAGCAGTTCCGGGACGGCAGCCTACGAGCAGTACTTC
CDR3: CASSSGTAAYEQYF

D: .
V: TRBV19
J: TRBJ1-6
DNA: TGTGCCAGTAGTATTCCCGGGAATTCACCCCTCCACTTT
CDR3: CASSIPGNSPLHF

D: TRBD1
V: TRBV6-6
J: TRBJ1-2
DNA: TGTGCCAGCACCCGGGACAGTTACTATGGCTACACCTTC
CDR3: CASTRDSYYGYTF

D: TRBD1
V: TRBV9
J: TRBJ2-5
DNA: TGTGCCAGCAGCCCTGGACAGGGTCAAGAGACCCAGTACTTC
CDR3: CASSPGQGQETQYF